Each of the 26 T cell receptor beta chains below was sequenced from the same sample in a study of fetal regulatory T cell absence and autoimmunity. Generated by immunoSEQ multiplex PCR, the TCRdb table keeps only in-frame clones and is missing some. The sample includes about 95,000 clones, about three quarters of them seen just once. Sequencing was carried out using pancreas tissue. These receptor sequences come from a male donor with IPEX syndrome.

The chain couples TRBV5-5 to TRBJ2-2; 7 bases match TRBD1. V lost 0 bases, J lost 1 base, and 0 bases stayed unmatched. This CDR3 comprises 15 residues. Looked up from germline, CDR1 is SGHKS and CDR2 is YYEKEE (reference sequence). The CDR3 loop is CASSLGTGNTGELFF. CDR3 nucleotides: TGTGCCAGCAGCTTGGGGACAGGGAACACCGGGGAGCTGTTTTTT.

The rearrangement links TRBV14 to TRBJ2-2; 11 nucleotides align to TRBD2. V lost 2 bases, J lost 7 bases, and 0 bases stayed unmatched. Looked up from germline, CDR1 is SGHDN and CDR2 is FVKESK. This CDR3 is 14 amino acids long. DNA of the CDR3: TGTGCCAGCAGCCAAACTAGCGGGAGCGGGGAGCTGTTTTTT. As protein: CASSQTSGSGELFF.

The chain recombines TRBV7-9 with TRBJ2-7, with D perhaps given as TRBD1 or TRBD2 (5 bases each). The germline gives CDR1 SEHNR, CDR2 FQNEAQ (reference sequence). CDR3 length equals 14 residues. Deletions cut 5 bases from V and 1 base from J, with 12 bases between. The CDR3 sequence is CASSGGENSYEQYF. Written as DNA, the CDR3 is TGTGCCAGCAGCGGGGGAGAAAATTCCTACGAGCAGTACTTC.

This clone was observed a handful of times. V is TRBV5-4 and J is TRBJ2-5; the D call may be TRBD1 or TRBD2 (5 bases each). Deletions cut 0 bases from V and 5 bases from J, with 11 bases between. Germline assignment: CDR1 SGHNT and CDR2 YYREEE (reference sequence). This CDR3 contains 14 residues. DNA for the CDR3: TGTGCCAGCAGCTTGGTAGGGGCTAGCGAGACCCAGTACTTC. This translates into CASSLVGASETQYF.

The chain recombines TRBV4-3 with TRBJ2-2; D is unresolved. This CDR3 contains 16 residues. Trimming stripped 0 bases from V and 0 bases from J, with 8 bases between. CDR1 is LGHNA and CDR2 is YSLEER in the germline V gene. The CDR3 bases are TGCGCCAGCAGCCAAGATACACTGTCGAACACCGGGGAGCTGTTTTTT. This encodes CASSQDTLSNTGELFF.

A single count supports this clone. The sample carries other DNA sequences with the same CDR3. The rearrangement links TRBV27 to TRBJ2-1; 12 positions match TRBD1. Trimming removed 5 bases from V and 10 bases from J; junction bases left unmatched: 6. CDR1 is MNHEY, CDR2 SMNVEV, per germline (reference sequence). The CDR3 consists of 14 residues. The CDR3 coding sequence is TGTGCCAGCAGTCGGGACAGGGGGCGCGGCGAGCAGTTCTTC. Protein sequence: CASSRDRGRGEQFF.

The CDR3 protein is CSVVTGSYSGNTIYF. The CDR3 DNA is TGCAGCGTAGTGACAGGGAGCTACTCTGGAAACACCATATATTTT. The chain employs TRBV29-1 and TRBJ1-3, with TRBD1 identical over 7 bases. J lost 0 bases, V lost 6 bases, and 8 bases had no gene match. CDR1 and CDR2 from the germline V gene are SQVTM and ANQGSEA. The CDR3 spans 15 residues.

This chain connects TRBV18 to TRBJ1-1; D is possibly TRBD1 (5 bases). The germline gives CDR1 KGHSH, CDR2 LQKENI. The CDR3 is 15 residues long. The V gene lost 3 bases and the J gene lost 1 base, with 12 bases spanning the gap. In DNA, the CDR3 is TGTGCCAGCTCACCCGACAGCCTCCCGAACACTGAAGCTTTCTTT. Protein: CASSPDSLPNTEAFF.

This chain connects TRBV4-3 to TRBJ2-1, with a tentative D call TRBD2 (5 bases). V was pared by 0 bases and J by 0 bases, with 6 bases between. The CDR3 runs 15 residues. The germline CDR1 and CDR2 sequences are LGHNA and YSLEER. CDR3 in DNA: TGCGCCAGCAGCCAAGACCGGGACTCCTACAATGAGCAGTTCTTC. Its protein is CASSQDRDSYNEQFF.

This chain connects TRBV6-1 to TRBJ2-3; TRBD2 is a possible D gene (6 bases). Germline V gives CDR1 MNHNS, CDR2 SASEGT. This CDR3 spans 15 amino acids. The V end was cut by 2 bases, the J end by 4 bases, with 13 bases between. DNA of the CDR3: TGTGCCAGCAGTGAACGGAGGGCCCTGGCAGATACGCAGTATTTT. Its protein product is CASSERRALADTQYF.

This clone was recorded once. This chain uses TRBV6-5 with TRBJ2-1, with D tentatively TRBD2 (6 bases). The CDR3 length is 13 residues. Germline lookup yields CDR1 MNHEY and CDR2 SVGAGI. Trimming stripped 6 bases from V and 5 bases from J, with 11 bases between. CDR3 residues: CASRRGGNNEQFF. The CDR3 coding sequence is TGTGCCAGCAGGCGGGGCGGAAACAATGAGCAGTTCTTC.

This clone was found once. The CDR3 bases are TGTGCCAGCAGCTTAGTTCCAGGACTAGCGTTGCCAGATACGCAGTATTTT. This codes for CASSLVPGLALPDTQYF. This chain uses TRBV11-2 with TRBJ2-3, with 9 bases fitting TRBD2. The CDR3 runs to 17 residues. J lost 4 bases, V lost 1 base, and 9 bases had no gene match. The V gene's germline CDR1 is SGHAT and CDR2 FQNNGV.

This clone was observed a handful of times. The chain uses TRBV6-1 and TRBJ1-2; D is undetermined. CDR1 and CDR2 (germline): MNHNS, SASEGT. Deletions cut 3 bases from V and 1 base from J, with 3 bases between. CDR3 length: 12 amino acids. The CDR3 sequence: CASSDSNYGYTF. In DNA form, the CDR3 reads TGTGCCAGCAGTGACAGTAACTATGGCTACACCTTC.

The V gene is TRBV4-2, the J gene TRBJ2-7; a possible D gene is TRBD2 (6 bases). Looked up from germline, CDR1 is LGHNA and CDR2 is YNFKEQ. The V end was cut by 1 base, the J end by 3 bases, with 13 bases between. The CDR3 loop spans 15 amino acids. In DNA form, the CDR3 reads TGTGCCAGCAGCCAAGGGAGGGGAACCGTCTACGAGCAGTACTTC. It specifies CASSQGRGTVYEQYF.

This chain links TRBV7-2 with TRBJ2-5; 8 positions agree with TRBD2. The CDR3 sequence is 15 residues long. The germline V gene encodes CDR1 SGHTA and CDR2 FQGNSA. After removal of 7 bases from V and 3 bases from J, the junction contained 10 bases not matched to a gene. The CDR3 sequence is CASTTRGSGKETQYF. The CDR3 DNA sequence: TGTGCCAGCACCACCCGGGGTAGCGGGAAAGAGACCCAGTACTTC.

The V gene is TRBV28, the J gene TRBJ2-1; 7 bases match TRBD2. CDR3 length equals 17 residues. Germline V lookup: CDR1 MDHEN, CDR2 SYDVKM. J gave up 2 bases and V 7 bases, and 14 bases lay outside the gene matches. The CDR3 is CASTLVRLAETYNEQFF. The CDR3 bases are TGTGCCAGCACCCTAGTGAGGCTAGCGGAAACCTACAATGAGCAGTTCTTC.

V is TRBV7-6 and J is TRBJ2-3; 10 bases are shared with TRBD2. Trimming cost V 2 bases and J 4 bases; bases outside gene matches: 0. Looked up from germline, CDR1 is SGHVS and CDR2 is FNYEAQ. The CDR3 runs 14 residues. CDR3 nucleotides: TGTGCCAGCAGCTTACTAGCGGGGGCAGATACGCAGTATTTT. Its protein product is CASSLLAGADTQYF.

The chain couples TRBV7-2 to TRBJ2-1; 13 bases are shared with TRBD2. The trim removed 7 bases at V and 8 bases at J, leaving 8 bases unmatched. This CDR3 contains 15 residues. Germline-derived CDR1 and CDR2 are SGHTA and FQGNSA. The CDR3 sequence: CASKKLAGGLDEQFF. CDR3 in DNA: TGTGCCAGCAAAAAACTAGCGGGGGGGCTGGATGAGCAGTTCTTC. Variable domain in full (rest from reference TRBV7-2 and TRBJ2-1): GAGVSQSPSNKVTEKGKDVELRCDPISGHTALYWYRQSLGQGLEFLIYFQGNSAPDKSGLPSDRFSAERTGGSVSTLTIQRTQQEDSAVYLCASKKLAGGLDEQFFGPGTRLTVL.

In DNA form, the CDR3 reads TGTGCCTGGGCTGACGGGTCCTACACTGAAGCTTTCTTT. It translates to CAWADGSYTEAFF. The chain links TRBV30 to TRBJ1-1, with D uncertain. CDR1 and CDR2 from the germline V gene are GTSNPN and SVGIG (reference sequence). V lost 5 bases and J lost 3, with 13 bases in between. The CDR3 runs 13 residues. Using reference TRBV30 and TRBJ1-1 for the parts outside the CDR3, the full variable domain is SQTIHQWPATLVQPVGSPLSLECTVEGTSNPNLYWYRQAAGRGLQLLFYSVGIGQISSEVPQNLSASRPQDRQFILSSKKLLLSDSGFYLCAWADGSYTEAFFGQGTRLTVV.

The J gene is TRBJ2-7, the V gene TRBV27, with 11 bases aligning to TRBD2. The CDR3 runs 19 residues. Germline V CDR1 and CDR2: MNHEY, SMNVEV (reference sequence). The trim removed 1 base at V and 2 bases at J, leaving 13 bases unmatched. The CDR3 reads CASSLLGTATSGGPYEQYF. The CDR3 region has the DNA TGTGCCAGCAGTTTATTGGGGACAGCTACTAGCGGGGGTCCCTACGAGCAGTACTTC.

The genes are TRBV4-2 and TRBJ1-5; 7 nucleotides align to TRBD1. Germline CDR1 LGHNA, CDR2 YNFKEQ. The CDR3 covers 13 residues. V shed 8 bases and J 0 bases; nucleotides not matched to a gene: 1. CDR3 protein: CASGQDSNQPQHF. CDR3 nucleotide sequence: TGTGCCAGCGGACAGGATAGCAATCAGCCCCAGCATTTT.

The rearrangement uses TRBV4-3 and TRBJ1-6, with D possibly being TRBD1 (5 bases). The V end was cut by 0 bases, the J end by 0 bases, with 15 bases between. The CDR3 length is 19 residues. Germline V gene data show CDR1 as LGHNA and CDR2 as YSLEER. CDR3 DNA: TGCGCCAGCAGCCAAGATTGGCAGGGAGGTAGCTCCTATAATTCACCCCTCCACTTT. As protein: CASSQDWQGGSSYNSPLHF.

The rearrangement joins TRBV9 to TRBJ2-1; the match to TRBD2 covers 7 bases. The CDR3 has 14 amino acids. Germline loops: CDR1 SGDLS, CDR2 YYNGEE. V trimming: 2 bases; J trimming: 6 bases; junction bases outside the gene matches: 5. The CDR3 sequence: CASSVSWGGNEQFF. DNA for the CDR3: TGTGCCAGCAGCGTCTCATGGGGGGGCAATGAGCAGTTCTTC.

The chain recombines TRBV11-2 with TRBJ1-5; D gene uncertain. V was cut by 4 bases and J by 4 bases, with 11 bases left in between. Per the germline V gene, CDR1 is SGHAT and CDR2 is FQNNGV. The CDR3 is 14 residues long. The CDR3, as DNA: TGTGCCAGCAGCTCGGGTCCCGCGAATCAGCCCCAGCATTTT. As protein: CASSSGPANQPQHF.

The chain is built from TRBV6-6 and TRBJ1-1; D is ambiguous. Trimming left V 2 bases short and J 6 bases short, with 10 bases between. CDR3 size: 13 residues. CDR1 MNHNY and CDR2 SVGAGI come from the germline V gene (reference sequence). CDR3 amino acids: CASSYIVEAEAFF. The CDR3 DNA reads TGTGCCAGCAGTTACATTGTGGAGGCTGAAGCTTTCTTT.

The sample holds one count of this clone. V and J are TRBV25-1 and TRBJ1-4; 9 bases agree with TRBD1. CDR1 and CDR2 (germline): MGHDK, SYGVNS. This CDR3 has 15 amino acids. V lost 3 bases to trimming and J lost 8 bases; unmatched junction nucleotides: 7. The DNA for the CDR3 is TGTGCCAGCAGTGACTCCCCACAGGGGGCGGAAAAACTGTTTTTT. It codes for CASSDSPQGAEKLFF.